This entry features one T cell receptor (beta chain) sequence. Its antigen remains unknown. The V and J ends lost 2 bases and 8 bases respectively, with 15 bases between them. The CDR3 is 14 residues long. Germline CDR1 reads MNHEY; CDR2 reads SVGAGI. The PCR employed 60 Vbeta primers together with 13 Jbeta primers. Method: immunoSEQ multiplex PCR; TCRdb's copy keeps in-frame clones and lacks some. Found here are about 170,000 clones, roughly 85% of them singletons; the top ten hold around 1%. The sample is drawn from a study of cytomegalovirus exposure and HLA in healthy donors. Looking at the study overall: Researchers found that roughly 81% of under 450 genotyped donors fell within the Caucasian-associated ancestry cluster.

Broader study findings: In a later analysis, a missense DCLRE1C variant was linked to TCR beta V- and J-gene trimming.

Sequenced input: PBMCs. This clonotype originated in a woman aged 45-60 years in good health and CMV-seropositive. The chain employs TRBV6-5 and TRBJ1-2; D ambiguous. CDR3 amino acids: CASSYIRVTKGYTF. CDR3 nucleotides: TGTGCCAGCAGTTACATCCGGGTCACGAAGGGCTACACCTTC.